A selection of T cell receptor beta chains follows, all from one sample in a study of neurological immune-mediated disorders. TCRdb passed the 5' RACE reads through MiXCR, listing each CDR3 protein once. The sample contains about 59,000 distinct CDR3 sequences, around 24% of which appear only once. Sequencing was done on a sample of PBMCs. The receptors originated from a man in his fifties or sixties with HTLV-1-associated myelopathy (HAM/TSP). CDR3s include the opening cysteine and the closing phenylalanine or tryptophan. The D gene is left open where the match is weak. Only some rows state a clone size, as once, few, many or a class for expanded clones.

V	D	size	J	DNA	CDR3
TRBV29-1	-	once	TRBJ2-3	TGCAGCGTTGAAGGGCTGAGCACAGATACGCAGTATTTT	CSVEGLSTDTQYF
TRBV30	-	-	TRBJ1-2	TGTGCCTGGAGTGTAGGCTCCACAGGAAACTATGGCTACACCTTC	CAWSVGSTGNYGYTF
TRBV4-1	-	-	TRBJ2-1	TGCGCCAGCAGGTCTCTTGTGGGGTACAATGAGCAGTTCTTC	CASRSLVGYNEQFF
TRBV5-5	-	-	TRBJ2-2	TGTACCAGCAGCTCCGGACGTTCCACAGGGGAGCTGTTTTTT	CTSSSGRSTGELFF
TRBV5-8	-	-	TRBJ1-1	TGTGCCAGCAGCTTATCCACTGAAGCTTTCTTT	CASSLSTEAFF
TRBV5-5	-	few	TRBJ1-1	TGTGCCAGCAGTTCGAGGCCAGGGGATACTGAAGCTTTCTTT	CASSSRPGDTEAFF
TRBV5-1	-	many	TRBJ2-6	TGCGCCAGCACCTCCAGGGGTTCTGGGGCCAACGTCCTGACTTTC	CASTSRGSGANVLTF
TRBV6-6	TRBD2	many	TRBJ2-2	TGTGCCAGCAGTTCCCCCGTAGCGGGAAGGAACACCGGGGAGCTGTTTTTT	CASSSPVAGRNTGELFF
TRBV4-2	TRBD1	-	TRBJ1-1	TGTGCCAGCAGCCAAGGGGGGACAGGGGGCTCGAACACTGAAGCTTTCTTT	CASSQGGTGGSNTEAFF
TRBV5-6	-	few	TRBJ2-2	TGTGCCAGCAGCCTAGGACAGACCAACACCGGGGAGCTGTTTTTT	CASSLGQTNTGELFF
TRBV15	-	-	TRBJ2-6	TGTGCCACCAGCAGAGTGACGGGTGGGGCCAACGTCCTGACTTTC	CATSRVTGGANVLTF
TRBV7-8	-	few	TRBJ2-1	TGTGCCAGCAGCCCCCAGGGGGGTGGAGGTGAGCAGTTCTTC	CASSPQGGGGEQFF
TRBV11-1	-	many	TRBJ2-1	TGTGCCAGCAGCATCGGCTACAATGAGCAGTTCTTC	CASSIGYNEQFF
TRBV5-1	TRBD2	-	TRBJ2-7	TGCGCCAGCAGCTTGGTGTCGCGGGAGAGCGAGCAGTACTTC	CASSLVSRESEQYF
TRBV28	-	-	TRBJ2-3	TGTGCCAGCAGTTTATTGCGGGTCTTCACAGATACGCAGTATTTT	CASSLLRVFTDTQYF
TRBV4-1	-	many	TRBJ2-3	TGCGCCAGCAGCCAAGATGCTAGAGGGACGCAGTATTTT	CASSQDARGTQYF
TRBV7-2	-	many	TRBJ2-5	TGTGCCAGCAGCTCTCCGTACGGGGCCGCTACGGGGACCGAGACCCAGTACTTC	CASSSPYGAATGTETQYF
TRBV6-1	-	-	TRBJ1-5	TGTGCCAGCAGTGAAGCCAACGGGGGTAATCAGCCCCAGCATTTT	CASSEANGGNQPQHF
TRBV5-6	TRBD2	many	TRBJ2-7	TGTGCCAGCAGCCCGCTAGCGGGAGAACCCGAGCAGTACTTC	CASSPLAGEPEQYF
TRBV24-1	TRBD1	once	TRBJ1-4	TGTGCCACCAGTGACAGACAGGGAAGGGACCTGAGGAAACTGTTTTTT	CATSDRQGRDLRKLFF
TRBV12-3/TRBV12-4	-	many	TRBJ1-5	TGTGCCAGCAGTTTAGCCAGGGGCCCTAATCAGCCCCAGCATTTT	CASSLARGPNQPQHF
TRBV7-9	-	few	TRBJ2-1	TGTGCCAGCAGCCCACAGGACAGTGCCGCGTGGCAGTTCTTC	CASSPQDSAAWQFF
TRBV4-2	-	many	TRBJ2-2	TGTGCCAGCAGCCAAGATCCCTCGAACACCGGGGAGCTGTTTTTT	CASSQDPSNTGELFF
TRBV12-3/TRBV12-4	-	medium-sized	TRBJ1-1	TGTGCCAGCAGTTTAGGGGGCACTGAAGATTTCTTT	CASSLGGTEDFF
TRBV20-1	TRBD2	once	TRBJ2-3	TGCAGTGCTAAAGATCCGGGCGGGAGTGCTCTAGATACGCAGTATTTT	CSAKDPGGSALDTQYF